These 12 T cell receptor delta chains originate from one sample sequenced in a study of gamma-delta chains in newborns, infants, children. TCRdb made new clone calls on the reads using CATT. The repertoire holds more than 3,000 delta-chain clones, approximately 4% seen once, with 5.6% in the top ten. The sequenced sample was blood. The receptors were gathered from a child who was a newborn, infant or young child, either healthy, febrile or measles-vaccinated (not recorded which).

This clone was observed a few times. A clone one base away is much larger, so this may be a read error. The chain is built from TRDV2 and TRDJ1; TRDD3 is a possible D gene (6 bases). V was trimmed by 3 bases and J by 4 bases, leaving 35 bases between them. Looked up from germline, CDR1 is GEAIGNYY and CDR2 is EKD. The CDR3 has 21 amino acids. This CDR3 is CACDVLGRYARGGMDGDKLIF. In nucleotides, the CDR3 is TGTGCCTGTGACGTCCTGGGGAGATACGCGAGAGGGGGTATGGATGGCGATAAACTCATCTTT.

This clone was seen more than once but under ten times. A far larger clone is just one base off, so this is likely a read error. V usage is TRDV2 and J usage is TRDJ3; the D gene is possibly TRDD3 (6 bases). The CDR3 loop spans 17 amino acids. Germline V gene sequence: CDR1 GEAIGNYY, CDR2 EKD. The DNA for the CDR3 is TGTGCCTGTGACAGTACTGGGAGCTCCTGGGGCACCCGACAGATGTTTTTC. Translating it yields CACDSTGSSWGTRQMFF.

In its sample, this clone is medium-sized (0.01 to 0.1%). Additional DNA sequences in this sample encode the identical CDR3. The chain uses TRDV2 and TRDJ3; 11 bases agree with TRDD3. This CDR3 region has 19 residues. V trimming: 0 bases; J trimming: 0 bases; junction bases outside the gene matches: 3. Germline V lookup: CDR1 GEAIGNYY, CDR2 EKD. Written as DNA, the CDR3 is TGTGCCTGTGACACCGTACTGGGGGATAGCTCCTGGGACACCCGACAGATGTTTTTC. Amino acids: CACDTVLGDSSWDTRQMFF.

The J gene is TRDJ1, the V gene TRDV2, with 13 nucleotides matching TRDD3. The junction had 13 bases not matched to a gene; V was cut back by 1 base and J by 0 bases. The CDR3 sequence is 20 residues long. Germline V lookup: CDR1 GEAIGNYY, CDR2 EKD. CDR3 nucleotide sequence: TGTGCCTGTGACACGGTTACTGGGGGATACGACCTTAGGGACACCGATAAACTCATCTTT. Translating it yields CACDTVTGGYDLRDTDKLIF.

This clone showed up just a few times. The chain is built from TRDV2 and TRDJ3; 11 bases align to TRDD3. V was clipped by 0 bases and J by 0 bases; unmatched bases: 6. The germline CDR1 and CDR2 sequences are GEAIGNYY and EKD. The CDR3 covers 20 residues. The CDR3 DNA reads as TGTGCCTGTGACACCGCTGGTACTGGGGGATACTCCTGGGACACCCGACAGATGTTTTTC. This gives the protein CACDTAGTGGYSWDTRQMFF.

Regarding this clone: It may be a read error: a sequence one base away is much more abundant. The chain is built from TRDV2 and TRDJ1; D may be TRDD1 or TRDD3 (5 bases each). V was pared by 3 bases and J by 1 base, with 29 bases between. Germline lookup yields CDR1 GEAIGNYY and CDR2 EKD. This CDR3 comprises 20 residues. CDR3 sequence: CACDPIRSLWGPEITDKLIF. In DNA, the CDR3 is TGTGCCTGTGACCCTATCCGCAGCTTATGGGGACCCGAAATCACCGATAAACTCATCTTT.

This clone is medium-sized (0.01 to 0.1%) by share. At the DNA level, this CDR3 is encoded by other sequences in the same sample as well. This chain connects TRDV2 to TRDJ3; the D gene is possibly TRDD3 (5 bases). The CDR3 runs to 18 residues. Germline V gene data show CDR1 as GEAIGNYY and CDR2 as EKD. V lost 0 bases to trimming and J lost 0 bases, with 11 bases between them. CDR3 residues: CACDTVGVDSWDTRQMFF. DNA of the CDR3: TGTGCCTGTGACACCGTTGGGGTGGACTCCTGGGACACCCGACAGATGTTTTTC.

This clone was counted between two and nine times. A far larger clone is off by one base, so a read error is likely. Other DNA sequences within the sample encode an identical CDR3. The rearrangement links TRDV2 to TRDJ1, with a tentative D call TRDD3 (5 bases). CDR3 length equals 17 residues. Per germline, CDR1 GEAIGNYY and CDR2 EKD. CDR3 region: CACDTVSRGLHTDKLIF. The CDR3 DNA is TGTGCCTGTGACACCGTTTCTAGGGGACTCCACACCGACAAACTCATCTTT.

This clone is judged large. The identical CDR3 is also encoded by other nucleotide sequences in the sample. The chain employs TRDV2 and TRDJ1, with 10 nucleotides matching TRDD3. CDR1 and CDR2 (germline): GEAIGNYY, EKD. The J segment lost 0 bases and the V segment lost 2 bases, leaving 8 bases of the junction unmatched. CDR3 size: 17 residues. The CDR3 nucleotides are TGTGCCTGTGACATCATTACTGGGGGATCGTACACCGATAAACTCATCTTT. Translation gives CACDIITGGSYTDKLIF.

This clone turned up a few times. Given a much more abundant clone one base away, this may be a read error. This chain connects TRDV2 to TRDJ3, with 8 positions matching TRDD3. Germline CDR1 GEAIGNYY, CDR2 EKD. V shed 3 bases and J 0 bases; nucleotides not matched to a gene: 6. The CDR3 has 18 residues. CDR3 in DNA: TGTGCCTGTGACGTACTGGGGGCTACCTCCTGGGACACCCGACAGATGTTTTTC. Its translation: CACDVLGATSWDTRQMFF.

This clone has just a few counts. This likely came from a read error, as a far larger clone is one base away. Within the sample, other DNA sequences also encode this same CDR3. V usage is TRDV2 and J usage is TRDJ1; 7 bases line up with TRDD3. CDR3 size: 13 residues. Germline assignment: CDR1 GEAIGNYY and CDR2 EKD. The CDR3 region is CACDTWGTDKLIF. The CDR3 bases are TGTGCCTGCGACACCTGGGGGACCGATAAACTCATCTTT.

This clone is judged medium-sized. CDR3 loop: CACDTVRDVSSWDTRQMFF. The CDR3 coding sequence is TGTGCCTGTGACACCGTGAGGGATGTTAGCTCCTGGGACACCCGACAGATGTTTTTC. The V gene is TRDV2, the J gene TRDJ3; D might be TRDD3 (5 bases). The germline gives CDR1 GEAIGNYY, CDR2 EKD. V was shortened by 0 bases and J by 0 bases, with 14 bases between the two germline ends. The CDR3 has 19 residues.